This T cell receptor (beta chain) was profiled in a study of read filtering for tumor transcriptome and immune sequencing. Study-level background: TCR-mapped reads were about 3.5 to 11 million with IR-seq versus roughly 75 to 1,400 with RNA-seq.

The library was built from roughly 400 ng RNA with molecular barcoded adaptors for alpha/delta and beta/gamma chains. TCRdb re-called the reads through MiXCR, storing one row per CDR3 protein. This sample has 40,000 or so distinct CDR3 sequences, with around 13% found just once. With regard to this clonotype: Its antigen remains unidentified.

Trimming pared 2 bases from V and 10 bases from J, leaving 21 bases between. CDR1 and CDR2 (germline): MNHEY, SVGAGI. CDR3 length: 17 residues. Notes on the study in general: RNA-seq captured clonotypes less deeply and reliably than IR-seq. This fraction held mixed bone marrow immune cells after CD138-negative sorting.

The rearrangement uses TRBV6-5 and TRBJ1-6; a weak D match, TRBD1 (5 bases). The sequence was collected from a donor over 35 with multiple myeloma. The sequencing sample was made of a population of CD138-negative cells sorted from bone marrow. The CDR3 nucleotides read TGTGCCAGCAGTTACGGTCTTTCCGGACGCGGGGGGTCACCCCTCCACTTT. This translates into CASSYGLSGRGGSPLHF.